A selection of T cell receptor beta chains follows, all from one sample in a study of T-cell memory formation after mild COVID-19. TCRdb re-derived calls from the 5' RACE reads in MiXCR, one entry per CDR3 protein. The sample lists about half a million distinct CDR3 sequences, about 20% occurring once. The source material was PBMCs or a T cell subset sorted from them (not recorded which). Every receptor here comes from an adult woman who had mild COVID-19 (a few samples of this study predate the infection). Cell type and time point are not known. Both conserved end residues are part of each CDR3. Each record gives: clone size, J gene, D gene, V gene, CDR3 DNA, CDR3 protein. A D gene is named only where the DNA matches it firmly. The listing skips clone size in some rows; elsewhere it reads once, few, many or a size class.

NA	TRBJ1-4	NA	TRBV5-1	TGCGCCAGCAGCTGGGCCAGAAGAAGGGAAAAACTGTTTTTT	CASSWARRREKLFF
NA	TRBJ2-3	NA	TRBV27	TGTGCCAGTGTAGCACGGGGGTCAGATACGCAGTATTTT	CASVARGSDTQYF
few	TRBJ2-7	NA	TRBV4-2	TGTGCCAGCAGCCAATCGGATGGTCACGAGCAGTACTTC	CASSQSDGHEQYF
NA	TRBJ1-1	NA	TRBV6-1	TGTGCCAGCAGGGAACAGGGAAGGACTGAAGCTTTCTTT	CASREQGRTEAFF
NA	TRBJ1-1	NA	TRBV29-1	TGCAGCGTGTGGGGAGGCGCTGAAGCTTTCTTT	CSVWGGAEAFF
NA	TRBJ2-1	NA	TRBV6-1	TGTGCCAGCAGTGAAATCGAGAACAATGAGCAGTTCTTC	CASSEIENNEQFF
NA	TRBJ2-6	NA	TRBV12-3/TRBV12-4	TGTGCCAGCAGTCTACGCACAGGGACATCTGGGGCCAACGTCCTGACTTTC	CASSLRTGTSGANVLTF
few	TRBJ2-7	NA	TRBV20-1	TGCAGTGCTTCTGTTACCGGGACACCTGAGCAGTACTTC	CSASVTGTPEQYF
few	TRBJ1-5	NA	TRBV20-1	TGCAGTGCTAGGGAGGGGGGGTCCTTTAGCAATCAGCCCCAGCATTTT	CSAREGGSFSNQPQHF
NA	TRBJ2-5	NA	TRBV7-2	TGTGCCAGCAGCTTAACGGCGGCCCAAGAGACCCAGTACTTC	CASSLTAAQETQYF
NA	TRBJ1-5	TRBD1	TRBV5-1	TGCGCCAGCAGCCCCGGAGGGGGACAGGAGAATCAGCCCCAGCATTTT	CASSPGGGQENQPQHF
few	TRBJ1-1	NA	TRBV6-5	TGTGCCAGCAACCAGGGTACTCAAGCTTTCTTT	CASNQGTQAFF
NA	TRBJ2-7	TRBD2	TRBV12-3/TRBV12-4	TGTGCCAGCACCGATACCGGGACTAACTACGAGCAGTACTTC	CASTDTGTNYEQYF
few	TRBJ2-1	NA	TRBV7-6	TGTGCCAGCAGCTTAGGAGGTGGGACTTCCTACAATGAGCAGTTCTTC	CASSLGGGTSYNEQFF
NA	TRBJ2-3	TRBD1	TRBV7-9	TGTGCCAGCAGGCGGGACAGGGGGCCCCCAGATACGCAGTATTTT	CASRRDRGPPDTQYF
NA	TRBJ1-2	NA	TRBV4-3	TGCGCCAGCAGCCAGACAGCAATAACGGATGGCTACACCTTC	CASSQTAITDGYTF
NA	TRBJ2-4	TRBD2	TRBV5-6	TGTGCCAGCAGCTTGAGAGCGGGGGGGCCCTGGGGGAACATTCAGTACTTC	CASSLRAGGPWGNIQYF
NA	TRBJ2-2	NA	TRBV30	TGTGCCTGGAAGGGGGGCAACACCGGGGAGCTGTTTTTT	CAWKGGNTGELFF
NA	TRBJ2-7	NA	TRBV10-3	TGTGCCATCAGTGGCGACAGCCAACCATTCTACGAGCAGTACTTC	CAISGDSQPFYEQYF
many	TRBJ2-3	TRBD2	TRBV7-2	TGTGCCAGCAGCTTATTGGGCGGGGGTACTAGCACAGATACGCAGTATTTT	CASSLLGGGTSTDTQYF
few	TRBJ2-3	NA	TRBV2	TGTGCCAGCAGTGGGACCAGGGGAGATACGCAGTATTTT	CASSGTRGDTQYF
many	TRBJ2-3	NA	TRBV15	TGTGCCATTACGGGGGGCGGGATCACAGATACGCAGTATTTT	CAITGGGITDTQYF
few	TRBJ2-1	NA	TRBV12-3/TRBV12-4	TGTGCCAGCAGTTTGGGTGACCGTAGGGCCTACAATGAGCAGTTCTTC	CASSLGDRRAYNEQFF
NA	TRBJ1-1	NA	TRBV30	TGTGCGTCCGACCTAAGGAACACTGAAGCTTTCTTT	CASDLRNTEAFF
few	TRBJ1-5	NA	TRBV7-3	TGTGCCAGCAGCACGATCCAGCCCCAGCATTTT	CASSTIQPQHF
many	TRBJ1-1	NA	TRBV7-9	TGTGCCAGCAGCTTAACTGGCCAGAACACTGAAGCTTTCTTT	CASSLTGQNTEAFF
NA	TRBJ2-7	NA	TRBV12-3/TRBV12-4	TGTGCCAGCAGTCGGGGTCGGCCGGACGAGCAGTACTTC	CASSRGRPDEQYF
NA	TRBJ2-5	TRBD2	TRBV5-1	TGCGCCAGCAGCCCCAGCGGGAGGGCCGCAGAGACCCAGTACTTC	CASSPSGRAAETQYF
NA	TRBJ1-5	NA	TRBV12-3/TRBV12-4	TGTGCCAGCAGTTTAACTGGGCTTAGCAATCAGCCCCAGCATTTT	CASSLTGLSNQPQHF
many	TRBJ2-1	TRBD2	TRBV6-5	TGTGCCAGCAGTTACTCGGGACTAGCGGGCAATGAGCAGTTCTTC	CASSYSGLAGNEQFF
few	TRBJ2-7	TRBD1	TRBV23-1	TGCGCCAGCAGTCAATGCAGGGGGTGCTACGAGCAGTACTTC	CASSQCRGCYEQYF
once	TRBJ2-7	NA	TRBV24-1	TGTGCCACCAGTCGGGGCCTGAGGGACGAGCAGTACTTC	CATSRGLRDEQYF
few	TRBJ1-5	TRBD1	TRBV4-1	TGCGCCAGCAGCCTAACCCCTCCGGGACAGGGGGCGATGGGCAATCAGCCCCAGCATTTT	CASSLTPPGQGAMGNQPQHF
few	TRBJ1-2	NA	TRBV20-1	TGCAGTGCCTGGCGGGACCTAGCTGGCTACACCTTC	CSAWRDLAGYTF
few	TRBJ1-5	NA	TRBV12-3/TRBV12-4	TGTGCCAGCACCGCCCTCTGGACGGGGTTTCAGGGGCAGCCCCAGCATTTT	CASTALWTGFQGQPQHF
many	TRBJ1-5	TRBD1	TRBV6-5	TGTGCCAGCAGTCCGACTTACCGGGACAGACAACATTTT	CASSPTYRDRQHF
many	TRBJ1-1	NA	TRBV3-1	TGCGCCAGCAGCCAAGGAGGTGAAGCTTTCTTT	CASSQGGEAFF
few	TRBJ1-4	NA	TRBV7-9	TGTGCCAGCAGCCTTGCCGAGGCTTTATATGAAAAACTGTTTTTT	CASSLAEALYEKLFF
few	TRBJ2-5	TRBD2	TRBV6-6	TGTGCCAGCAGTTATACGCCAACTAGCGGGGGGGCCCCCCAGTACTTC	CASSYTPTSGGAPQYF
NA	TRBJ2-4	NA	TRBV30	TGTGCCTGGAGTAATGAGGGGAGCCCTCTAGCCAAAAACATTCAGTACTTC	CAWSNEGSPLAKNIQYF
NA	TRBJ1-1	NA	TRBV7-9	TGTGCCAGCAGCTTAGTGGCAGGGCCCGCCACTGAAGCTTTCTTT	CASSLVAGPATEAFF
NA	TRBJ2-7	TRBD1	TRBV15	TGTGCCACCAGCAGAGGATCGGACAGGGTGGGCGAGCAGTACTTC	CATSRGSDRVGEQYF
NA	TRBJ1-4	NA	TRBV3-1	TGTGCCAGCAGCCAAGGAACGGAAGAAAAACTGTTTTTT	CASSQGTEEKLFF
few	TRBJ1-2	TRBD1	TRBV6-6	TGTGCCAGCAGTTACGGGGGGACAGGGGGTGATGGCTACACCTTC	CASSYGGTGGDGYTF